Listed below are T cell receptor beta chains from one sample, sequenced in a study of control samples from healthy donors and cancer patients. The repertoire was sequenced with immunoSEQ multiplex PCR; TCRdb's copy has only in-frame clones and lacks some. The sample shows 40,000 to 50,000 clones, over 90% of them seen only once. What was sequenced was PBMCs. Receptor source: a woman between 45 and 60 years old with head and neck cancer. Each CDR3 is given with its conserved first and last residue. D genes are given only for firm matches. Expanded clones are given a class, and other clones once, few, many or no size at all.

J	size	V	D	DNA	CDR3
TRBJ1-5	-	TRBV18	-	TGTGCCAGCTCACCATCGGGACAAGTGGGGCTATACAATCAGCCCCAGCATTTT	CASSPSGQVGLYNQPQHF
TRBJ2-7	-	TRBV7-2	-	TGTGCCAGCAGCTTAGCAAGGAGCTCCTACGAGCAGTACTTC	CASSLARSSYEQYF
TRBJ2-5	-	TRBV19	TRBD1	TGTGCCAGTAGCCCATGGGTGACAGGGGGCGTCGGGGAGACCCAGTACTTC	CASSPWVTGGVGETQYF
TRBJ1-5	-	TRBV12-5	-	TGTGCTAGTGGTTTGACCCGACAGGGCAATCAGCCCCAGCATTTT	CASGLTRQGNQPQHF
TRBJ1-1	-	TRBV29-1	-	TGCAGCGTTGTTCGAGGGAACACTGAAGCTTTCTTT	CSVVRGNTEAFF
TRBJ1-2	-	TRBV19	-	TGTGCCAGTAGTGATAACAGGGTGGGGGACTATGGCTACACCTTC	CASSDNRVGDYGYTF
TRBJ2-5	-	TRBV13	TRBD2	TGTGCCAGCAGCCCCTATAAAGAAGCGGGGGAAGAGACCCAGTACTTC	CASSPYKEAGEETQYF
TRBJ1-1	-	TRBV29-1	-	TGCAGCGTTGCGGGAGGGGTTAACACTGAAGCTTTCTTT	CSVAGGVNTEAFF
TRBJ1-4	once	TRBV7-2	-	TGTGCCAGCAGCTCTGGGACGCAAAAACTGTTTTTT	CASSSGTQKLFF
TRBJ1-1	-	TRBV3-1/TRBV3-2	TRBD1	TGTGCCAGCAGCCAAGGGATTCACAGGGGTGCGGTCACTGAAGCTTTCTTT	CASSQGIHRGAVTEAFF
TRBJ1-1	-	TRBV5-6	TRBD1	TGTGCCAGCAGCTGGGACAGGGGGTCGCTCTTGAACACTGAAGCTTTCTTT	CASSWDRGSLLNTEAFF
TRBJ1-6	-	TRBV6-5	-	TGTGCCAGCACCGGACCCTTGGAATCACCCCTCCACTTT	CASTGPLESPLHF
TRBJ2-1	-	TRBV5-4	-	TGTGCCAGCAGCTTGATGGGCTCCTACAATGAGCAGTTCTTC	CASSLMGSYNEQFF
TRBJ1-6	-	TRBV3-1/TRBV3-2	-	TGTGCCAGCAGCTTTAAAGGGGCCCTCCACTTT	CASSFKGALHF
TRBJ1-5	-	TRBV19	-	TGTGCCAGTACCCATACTTACAGCAGGGGAGGGAGCAATCAGCCCCAGCATTTT	CASTHTYSRGGSNQPQHF
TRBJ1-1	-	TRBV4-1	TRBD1	TGCGCCAGCAGCCAAGTTTCAGGGGGCGTAGACTTGAACACTGAAGCTTTCTTT	CASSQVSGGVDLNTEAFF
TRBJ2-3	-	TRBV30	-	TGTGCCTGGAGTCAGGAAGATACGCAGTATTTT	CAWSQEDTQYF
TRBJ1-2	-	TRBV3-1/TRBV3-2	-	TGTGCCAGCAGCCAATTTTCTGGGAGCTATGGCTACACCTTC	CASSQFSGSYGYTF
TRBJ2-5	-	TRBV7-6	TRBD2	TGTGCCAGCAGCTTAGGACTAGCGGGAGGGTACCAAGAGACCCAGTACTTC	CASSLGLAGGYQETQYF
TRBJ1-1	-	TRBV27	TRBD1	TGTGCCAGCAGCCCACAGGGGGCGAGGGCTGAAGCTTTCTTT	CASSPQGARAEAFF
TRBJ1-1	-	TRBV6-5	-	TGTGCCAGCAGTTACTACAGGGCAATGAACACTGAAGCTTTCTTT	CASSYYRAMNTEAFF
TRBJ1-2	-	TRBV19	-	TGTGCCAGTAGTATAGGAGGGGCAAACTATGGCTACACCTTC	CASSIGGANYGYTF
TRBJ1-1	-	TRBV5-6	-	TGTGCCAGCAGCTTGTTAGAAGGGCCGAACACTGAAGCTTTCTTT	CASSLLEGPNTEAFF
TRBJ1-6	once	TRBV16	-	TGTGCCAGCAGCCAAGCAGGGCCCAATTCACCCCTCCACTTT	CASSQAGPNSPLHF
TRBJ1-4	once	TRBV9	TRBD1	TGTGCCAGCAGCGCCCCGGGACAGGGTAAACTGTTTTTT	CASSAPGQGKLFF
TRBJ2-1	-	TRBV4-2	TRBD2	TGTGCCAGTCGCTCTAGCGGGGGGGCAGGAAATGAGCAGTTCTTC	CASRSSGGAGNEQFF
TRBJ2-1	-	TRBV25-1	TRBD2	TGTGCCAGCAGTGAATCGACTAGCGGTAGATACAATGAGCAGTTCTTC	CASSESTSGRYNEQFF
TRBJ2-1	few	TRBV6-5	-	TGTGCCAGCCACCCCAGGGGCAGCCTTTACAATGAGCAGTTCTTC	CASHPRGSLYNEQFF
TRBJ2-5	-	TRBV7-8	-	TGTGCCAGCAGCATATTCGGGTTCCAGTCCCCGCCAGAGACCCAGTACTTC	CASSIFGFQSPPETQYF
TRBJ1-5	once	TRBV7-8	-	TGTGCCTCTCCGGTGAGGGTCACCCATCAGCCCCAGCATTTT	CASPVRVTHQPQHF
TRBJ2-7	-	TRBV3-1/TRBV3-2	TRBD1	TGTGCCAGCAGCCAAGATTTCGTGCCAGGGGGCATCTACGAGCAGTACTTC	CASSQDFVPGGIYEQYF
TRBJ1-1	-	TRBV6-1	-	TGTGCCAGCAGTACAGACAGATACACTGAAGCTTTCTTT	CASSTDRYTEAFF
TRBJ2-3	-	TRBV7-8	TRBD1	TGTGCCAGCACCGTTAGGACAGGGAATTCAGATACGCAGTATTTT	CASTVRTGNSDTQYF
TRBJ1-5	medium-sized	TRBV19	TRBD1	TGTGCCAGTAGTATATGGACAGGGGATCAGCCCCAGCATTTT	CASSIWTGDQPQHF
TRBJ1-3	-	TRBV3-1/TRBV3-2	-	TGTGCCAGCAGCCAGCCTCGGAGCCTCTCTGGAAACACCATATATTTT	CASSQPRSLSGNTIYF
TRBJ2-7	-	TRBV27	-	TGTGCCAGCAGTTTAGGGGACGGATTACTTTCCTACGAGCAGTACTTC	CASSLGDGLLSYEQYF
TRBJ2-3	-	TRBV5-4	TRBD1	TGTGCCAGCAGCTTGGTGCCAGGGGGCATTGATACGCAGTATTTT	CASSLVPGGIDTQYF
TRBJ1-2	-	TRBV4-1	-	TGCGCCAGCAGCCAAGTCGCCTCTAGGTATGGCTACACCTTC	CASSQVASRYGYTF
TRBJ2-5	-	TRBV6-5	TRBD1	TGTGCCAGCAGTTACTCGGGGACAGTGATGGAGACCCAGTACTTC	CASSYSGTVMETQYF
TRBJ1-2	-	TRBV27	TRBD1	TGTGCCAGCAGTTTAAAAGGGACAGGGGCCCCCACTTACGGCTACACCTTC	CASSLKGTGAPTYGYTF
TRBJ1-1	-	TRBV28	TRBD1	TGTGCCACCCGAGACAGGGAGAACATGAACACTGAAGCTTTCTTT	CATRDRENMNTEAFF
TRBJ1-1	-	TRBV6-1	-	TGTGCCAGCAGTGAAGCCCACCCGAACACTGAAGCTTTCTTT	CASSEAHPNTEAFF
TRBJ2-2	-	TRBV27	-	TGTGCCAGCCGCCGGGGTGCCGGGGAGCTGTTTTTT	CASRRGAGELFF
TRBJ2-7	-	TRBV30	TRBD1	TGTGCCTGGAGTGTACAGGGGAGTGTGGTCCAGCAGTACTTC	CAWSVQGSVVQQYF
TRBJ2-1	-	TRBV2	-	TGTGCCAGCAGTGATAGTGCCGGGGCCCTTCGCAATGAGCAGTTCTTC	CASSDSAGALRNEQFF
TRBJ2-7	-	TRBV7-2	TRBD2	TGTGCCAGCAGCTTACCCTGGACTAGCTCGGCCGAGCAGTACTTC	CASSLPWTSSAEQYF
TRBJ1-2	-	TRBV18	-	TGTGCCAGCTCACCGGTTCAAGAGGGACGTATGCGGGGCTACACCTTC	CASSPVQEGRMRGYTF
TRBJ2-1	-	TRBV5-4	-	TGTGCCAGCAGCTTGACTGATGCCTACAATGAGCAGTTCTTC	CASSLTDAYNEQFF
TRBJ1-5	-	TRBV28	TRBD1	TGTGCCAGCAGACTCACAGGGGGCGGCAATCAGCCCCAGCATTTT	CASRLTGGGNQPQHF
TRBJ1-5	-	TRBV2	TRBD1	TGTGCCAGCAAGGGACAGGACTTTCAGCCCCAGCATTTT	CASKGQDFQPQHF